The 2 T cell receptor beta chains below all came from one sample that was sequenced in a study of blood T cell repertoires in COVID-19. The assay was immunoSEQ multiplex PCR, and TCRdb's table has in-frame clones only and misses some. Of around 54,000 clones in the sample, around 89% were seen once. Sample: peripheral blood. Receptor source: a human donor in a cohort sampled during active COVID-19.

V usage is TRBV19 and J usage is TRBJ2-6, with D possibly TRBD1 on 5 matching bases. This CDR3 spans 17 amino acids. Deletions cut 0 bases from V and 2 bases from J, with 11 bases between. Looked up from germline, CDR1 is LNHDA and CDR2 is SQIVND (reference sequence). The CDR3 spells CASSIDPAGPGANVLTF. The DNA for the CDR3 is TGTGCCAGTAGTATAGATCCGGCAGGGCCTGGGGCCAACGTCCTGACTTTC.

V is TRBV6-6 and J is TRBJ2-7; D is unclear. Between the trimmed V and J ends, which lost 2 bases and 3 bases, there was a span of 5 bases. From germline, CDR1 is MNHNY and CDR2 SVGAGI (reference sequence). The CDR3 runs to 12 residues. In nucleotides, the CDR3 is TGTGCCAGCAGTTACCCAAACTACGAGCAGTACTTC. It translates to CASSYPNYEQYF.